This T cell receptor beta chain is drawn from a study of blood T cell repertoires in COVID-19. At the level of the study: PBMCs, B-cell-depleted T cells, or T cells provided the cDNA or gDNA that made up the material.

Assay used: immunoSEQ multiplex PCR; TCRdb lists only in-frame clones, some missing. The data contain a few hundred thousand clones, roughly 85% of them seen just once; the ten biggest clones take up 3.4%. The V and J ends lost 6 bases and 10 bases, in that order; junction bases with no gene match: 7. Germline loops: CDR1 MGHDK, CDR2 SYGVNS. The CDR3 runs 14 residues. This chain links TRBV25-1 with TRBJ2-1; 12 bases line up with TRBD2. The sample taken for sequencing was peripheral blood. This TCR derives from a young woman with acute or convalescent COVID-19. CDR3 amino acids: CASRRSTSGREQFF. CDR3 bases: TGTGCCAGCAGACGGAGTACTAGCGGGAGGGAGCAGTTCTTC.